This entry describes one T cell receptor (beta chain). The antigen is unknown. Some clones are missing from TCRdb's copy, which holds only in-frame ones; the method was immunoSEQ multiplex PCR. The sample shows under 150,000 clones, approximately 91% of them seen only once. These data are taken from a study of T cell responses to AZD1222 COVID-19 vaccine. CDR1 and CDR2 from the germline V gene are SGHTA and FQGNSA. With 2 bases removed from V and 8 bases from J, the gap between germline ends came to 16 bases. CDR3 length: 15 amino acids. General study results and limits: Recipients of AZD1222 seropositive at baseline numbered only 6 or 7. Reportedly, nearly half the spike-specific TCRs target unmutated variant regions. Once two AZD1222 doses were given, Spike-specific TCR breadth and depth went up. Spike-wide coverage was observed for vaccine-associated CD4 TCRs, with dominant responses at 160-218 and 743-854.

The source of this sequence is an adult who received the AZD1222 COVID-19 vaccine. J is TRBJ2-1 and V is TRBV7-2; D unresolved. Material: peripheral blood, obtained 28 days after the second AZD1222 dose. CDR3 DNA: TGTGCCAGCAGCTTACGCAGACTTAGCCCAGATGAGCAGTTCTTC. Protein: CASSLRRLSPDEQFF.